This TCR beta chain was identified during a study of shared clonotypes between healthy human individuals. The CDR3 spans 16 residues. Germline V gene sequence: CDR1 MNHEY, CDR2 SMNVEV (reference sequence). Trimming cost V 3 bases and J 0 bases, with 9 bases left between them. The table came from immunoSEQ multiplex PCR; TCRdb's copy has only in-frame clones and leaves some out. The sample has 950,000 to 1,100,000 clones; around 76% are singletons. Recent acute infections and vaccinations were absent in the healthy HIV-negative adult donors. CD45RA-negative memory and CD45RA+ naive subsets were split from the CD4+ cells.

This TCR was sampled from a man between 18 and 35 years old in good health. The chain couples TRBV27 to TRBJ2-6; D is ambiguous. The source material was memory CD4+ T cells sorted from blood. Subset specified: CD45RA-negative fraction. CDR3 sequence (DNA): TGTGCCAGCAGTTTGGGCAGACGCTCTGGGGCCAACGTCCTGACTTTC. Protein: CASSLGRRSGANVLTF. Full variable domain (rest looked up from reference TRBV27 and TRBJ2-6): EAQVTQNPRYLITVTGKKLTVTCSQNMNHEYMSWYRQDPGLGLRQIYYSMNVEVTDKGDVPEGYKVSRKEKRNFPLILESPSPNQTSLYFCASSLGRRSGANVLTFGAGSRLTVL.